These T cell receptor beta chains were read from a single sample in a study of blood T cell repertoires in COVID-19. Using immunoSEQ multiplex PCR, the repertoire was profiled, and TCRdb retains in-frame clones only, with some absent. The data show about 250,000 clones, with 85% to 90% seen just once and less than 20% held by the top ten. What was sequenced was PBMCs or T cells enriched from blood (not recorded which). These receptors all stem from a young man who had recovered from COVID-19. Both conserved end residues are part of each CDR3. The D gene is left open where the match is weak. Expanded clones are given a class, and other clones once, few, many or no size at all.

size: once
J: TRBJ1-1
V: TRBV30
D: .
CDR3: CAWRQVMNTEAFF
DNA: TGTGCCTGGAGACAGGTCATGAACACTGAAGCTTTCTTT

size: .
J: TRBJ1-2
V: TRBV11-2
D: .
CDR3: CASSADGGYTF
DNA: TGTGCCAGCAGCGCTGACGGGGGCTACACCTTC

size: .
J: TRBJ1-1
V: TRBV3-1/TRBV3-2
D: .
CDR3: CASSQGVGEWTEAFF
DNA: TGTGCCAGCAGCCAAGGAGTCGGGGAATGGACTGAAGCTTTCTTT

size: .
J: TRBJ2-1
V: TRBV28
D: TRBD2
CDR3: CASSWGLAGGFAYNEQFF
DNA: TGTGCCAGCAGTTGGGGACTAGCGGGAGGGTTTGCCTACAATGAGCAGTTCTTC

size: few
J: TRBJ1-1
V: TRBV18
D: .
CDR3: CASSPNSMNTEAFF
DNA: TGTGCCAGCTCACCAAACAGCATGAACACTGAAGCTTTCTTT

size: .
J: TRBJ1-3
V: TRBV2
D: .
CDR3: CASSEAYRAGNTIYF
DNA: TGTGCCAGCAGTGAAGCGTACAGGGCTGGAAACACCATATATTTT

size: .
J: TRBJ1-2
V: TRBV19
D: TRBD1
CDR3: CASSRGDRNYGYTF
DNA: TGTGCCAGTAGTAGGGGGGACAGGAACTATGGCTACACCTTC

size: .
J: TRBJ2-7
V: TRBV30
D: .
CDR3: CAWGRGPGGSNEQYF
DNA: TGTGCCTGGGGGAGGGGTCCAGGGGGATCCAACGAGCAGTACTTC

size: .
J: TRBJ1-5
V: TRBV28
D: .
CDR3: CASSLSSRGGGQPQHF
DNA: TGTGCCAGCAGTTTATCAAGCAGGGGTGGAGGCCAGCCCCAGCATTTT

size: .
J: TRBJ1-2
V: TRBV9
D: .
CDR3: CASSVATTGNYGYTF
DNA: TGTGCCAGCAGCGTAGCTACGACCGGGAACTATGGCTACACCTTC

size: .
J: TRBJ1-2
V: TRBV19
D: .
CDR3: CASSPTGGYGYTF
DNA: TGTGCCAGTAGTCCGACAGGTGGTTATGGCTACACCTTC

size: once
J: TRBJ1-1
V: TRBV9
D: .
CDR3: CASSAHSRNTEAFF
DNA: TGTGCCAGCAGCGCCCATTCGAGGAACACTGAAGCTTTCTTT

size: .
J: TRBJ2-7
V: TRBV6-5
D: TRBD1
CDR3: CASREGQGTTYEQYF
DNA: TGTGCCAGCAGAGAGGGACAGGGGACGACCTACGAGCAGTACTTC

size: .
J: TRBJ1-1
V: TRBV14
D: .
CDR3: CASSQTEMGNTEAFF
DNA: TGTGCCAGCAGCCAGACAGAGATGGGGAACACTGAAGCTTTCTTT

size: .
J: TRBJ2-5
V: TRBV7-9
D: TRBD2
CDR3: CASSLGAAGGQETQYF
DNA: TGTGCCAGCAGCTTAGGGGCAGCGGGGGGTCAAGAGACCCAGTACTTC

size: .
J: TRBJ2-7
V: TRBV7-9
D: .
CDR3: CASSFMGGNEQYF
DNA: TGTGCCAGCAGCTTTATGGGGGGTAACGAGCAGTACTTC

size: .
J: TRBJ1-2
V: TRBV7-2
D: .
CDR3: CASSLLSSNYGYTF
DNA: TGTGCCAGCAGCTTACTCTCCAGTAACTATGGCTACACCTTC

size: .
J: TRBJ2-3
V: TRBV9
D: TRBD2
CDR3: CASSVGLAAGDTQYF
DNA: TGTGCCAGCAGCGTCGGACTAGCGGCGGGAGATACGCAGTATTTT

size: .
J: TRBJ2-7
V: TRBV24-1
D: TRBD1
CDR3: CATSAGGPYEQYF
DNA: TGTGCCACCAGTGCAGGGGGCCCCTACGAGCAGTACTTC

size: .
J: TRBJ2-7
V: TRBV14
D: .
CDR3: CASSQSVREDTAVTYEQYF
DNA: TGTGCCAGCAGCCAATCCGTCCGCGAGGACACCGCCGTAACGTACGAGCAGTACTTC

size: .
J: TRBJ1-4
V: TRBV15
D: TRBD1
CDR3: CATSRDGQGELFF
DNA: TGTGCCACCAGCAGAGATGGACAGGGGGAACTGTTTTTT

size: .
J: TRBJ2-1
V: TRBV3-1/TRBV3-2
D: .
CDR3: CASSLDRAGSYNEQFF
DNA: TGTGCCAGCAGCCTTGATCGCGCGGGCTCCTACAATGAGCAGTTCTTC

size: few
J: TRBJ2-4
V: TRBV2
D: TRBD1
CDR3: CASSGDRGNIQYF
DNA: TGTGCCAGCAGTGGGGACAGGGGTAACATTCAGTACTTC

size: .
J: TRBJ2-7
V: TRBV7-2
D: .
CDR3: CASSLVEAYEQYF
DNA: TGTGCCAGCAGCTTAGTGGAGGCCTACGAGCAGTACTTC

size: .
J: TRBJ1-1
V: TRBV5-1
D: .
CDR3: CASSLGGARNTEAFF
DNA: TGCGCCAGCAGCTTGGGTGGGGCCCGAAACACTGAAGCTTTCTTT

size: .
J: TRBJ2-3
V: TRBV5-8
D: .
CDR3: CASSLRSYRTDTQYF
DNA: TGTGCCAGCAGCTTGCGGTCCTATCGGACAGATACGCAGTATTTT

size: .
J: TRBJ2-5
V: TRBV25-1
D: TRBD2
CDR3: CASSPESTSGDGTQYF
DNA: TGTGCCAGCAGTCCGGAATCGACTAGCGGGGATGGGACCCAGTACTTC

size: .
J: TRBJ2-3
V: TRBV20-1
D: TRBD2
CDR3: CSASKAGAADTQYF
DNA: TGCAGTGCTAGTAAAGCGGGAGCGGCAGATACGCAGTATTTT

size: .
J: TRBJ2-1
V: TRBV5-8
D: .
CDR3: CASSSYNEQFF
DNA: TGTGCCAGTAGCTCCTACAATGAGCAGTTCTTC

size: once
J: TRBJ2-3
V: TRBV9
D: TRBD2
CDR3: CASDAGGSTDTQYF
DNA: TGTGCCAGCGACGCGGGAGGTTCCACAGATACGCAGTATTTT

size: .
J: TRBJ1-1
V: TRBV19
D: TRBD1
CDR3: CASSTRDRIGLWNTEAFF
DNA: TGTGCCAGTAGTACCAGGGACAGAATAGGTTTGTGGAACACTGAAGCTTTCTTT

size: .
J: TRBJ2-3
V: TRBV12-3/TRBV12-4
D: .
CDR3: CASTLTDTQYF
DNA: TGTGCCAGCACCCTTACAGATACGCAGTATTTT

size: once
J: TRBJ2-7
V: TRBV6-5
D: TRBD2
CDR3: CASRDPSGDSYEQYF
DNA: TGTGCCAGCAGAGACCCTAGCGGGGACTCATACGAGCAGTACTTC

size: once
J: TRBJ1-5
V: TRBV28
D: TRBD1
CDR3: CATDPGQGRQPQHF
DNA: TGTGCCACCGACCCAGGACAGGGGCGGCAGCCCCAGCATTTT

size: .
J: TRBJ1-1
V: TRBV15
D: .
CDR3: CATSRDPGDNEAFF
DNA: TGTGCCACCAGCAGAGATCCAGGGGACAATGAAGCTTTCTTT

size: .
J: TRBJ2-7
V: TRBV5-1
D: .
CDR3: CASSLAPPNEQYF
DNA: TGCGCCAGCAGCTTGGCCCCCCCCAACGAGCAGTACTTC

size: .
J: TRBJ2-3
V: TRBV2
D: TRBD2
CDR3: CASGGLAGGPDTQYF
DNA: TGTGCCAGCGGCGGACTAGCGGGAGGGCCGGATACGCAGTATTTT

size: .
J: TRBJ2-7
V: TRBV27
D: TRBD1
CDR3: CASSLTGTGGYEQYF
DNA: TGTGCCAGCAGTTTAACTGGGACAGGGGGCTACGAGCAGTACTTC

size: .
J: TRBJ2-3
V: TRBV5-1
D: TRBD2
CDR3: CASSSREGRTDTQYF
DNA: TGCGCCAGCAGCTCTCGGGAGGGCCGAACAGATACGCAGTATTTT

size: .
J: TRBJ1-2
V: TRBV14
D: TRBD1
CDR3: CASSPLGQSLNYGYTF
DNA: TGTGCCAGCAGCCCCTTGGGACAGTCCTTAAACTATGGCTACACCTTC

size: .
J: TRBJ2-7
V: TRBV19
D: .
CDR3: CASSIDSAYEQYF
DNA: TGTGCCAGTAGTATAGATTCGGCCTACGAGCAGTACTTC

size: .
J: TRBJ2-7
V: TRBV19
D: TRBD2
CDR3: CASSIALADSYEQYF
DNA: TGTGCCAGTAGTATAGCACTAGCGGACTCCTACGAGCAGTACTTC

size: .
J: TRBJ2-5
V: TRBV30
D: .
CDR3: CAWSLVLGETQYF
DNA: TGTGCCTGGAGTCTAGTCTTGGGAGAGACCCAGTACTTC

size: .
J: TRBJ2-5
V: TRBV19
D: .
CDR3: CASSTVARSIQETQYF
DNA: TGTGCCAGTAGTACAGTAGCGAGGTCAATCCAAGAGACCCAGTACTTC

size: .
J: TRBJ2-1
V: TRBV20-1
D: TRBD1
CDR3: CSARTGVGQFF
DNA: TGCAGTGCCAGAACAGGGGTAGGGCAGTTCTTC

size: .
J: TRBJ1-3
V: TRBV6-5
D: .
CDR3: CASSFKPGAGNTIYF
DNA: TGTGCCAGCAGTTTCAAACCGGGGGCTGGAAACACCATATATTTT

size: .
J: TRBJ2-7
V: TRBV5-1
D: TRBD1
CDR3: CASSHGTEISYEQYF
DNA: TGCGCCAGCAGCCATGGGACAGAAATATCCTACGAGCAGTACTTC

size: few
J: TRBJ1-1
V: TRBV30
D: .
CDR3: CAWSVLGILMNTEAFF
DNA: TGTGCCTGGAGTGTACTAGGCATTCTCATGAACACTGAAGCTTTCTTT

size: .
J: TRBJ2-7
V: TRBV10-3
D: .
CDR3: CAISEGQLYEQYF
DNA: TGTGCCATCAGTGAGGGACAGCTCTACGAGCAGTACTTC

size: .
J: TRBJ2-1
V: TRBV18
D: .
CDR3: CASYQTSSKVNEQFF
DNA: TGTGCCAGCTACCAGACTAGTTCTAAGGTCAATGAGCAGTTCTTC

size: .
J: TRBJ2-7
V: TRBV19
D: TRBD2
CDR3: CASRAGTSGKVEQYF
DNA: TGTGCCAGTAGAGCCGGGACTAGCGGGAAGGTCGAGCAGTACTTC

size: .
J: TRBJ1-1
V: TRBV11-3
D: TRBD1
CDR3: CASSPGQGRGTEAFF
DNA: TGTGCCAGCAGCCCCGGACAGGGGAGGGGGACTGAAGCTTTCTTT

size: .
J: TRBJ2-1
V: TRBV28
D: TRBD2
CDR3: CASSLKVGLGVGEQFF
DNA: TGTGCCAGCAGTCTGAAAGTAGGACTAGGGGTAGGTGAGCAGTTCTTC

size: .
J: TRBJ2-3
V: TRBV5-1
D: .
CDR3: CASSYGTGHTDTQYF
DNA: TGCGCCAGCAGCTACGGGACTGGACACACAGATACGCAGTATTTT

size: .
J: TRBJ2-2
V: TRBV4-1
D: .
CDR3: CASSRGSGQIKTGELFF
DNA: TGCGCCAGCAGCCGAGGAAGTGGACAGATAAAAACCGGGGAGCTGTTTTTT

size: .
J: TRBJ1-6
V: TRBV5-1
D: TRBD1
CDR3: CASSLGQGSSPLHF
DNA: TGCGCCAGCAGCTTGGGACAGGGGAGCTCACCCCTCCACTTT